This T cell receptor beta chain was recorded in a study of breast tumors, draining lymph nodes, adjacent tissues. CDR1 and CDR2 (germline): SGHTA, FQGNSA. The CDR3 loop spans 15 amino acids. Breast cancer patients provided tissue from their axillary draining lymph nodes. Turning to this clonotype: Being one base from a much bigger clone, this may be a read error.

Using its own MiXCR run on the multiplex PCR reads, TCRdb lists one record per CDR3 protein. The data hold approximately 280,000 distinct CDR3 sequences, with 30% observed a single time. Material for sequencing was axillary lymph node tissue. The TCR comes from a female donor with breast cancer. Some clones in this sample may be carry-over from other donors' samples. This sequence joins TRBV7-2 and TRBJ2-1, with 7 bases identical to TRBD1. The CDR3 nucleotides read TGTGCCAGCAGCTCCGGGACAGTCCCCCACAATGAGCAGATCTTC. Residues: CASSSGTVPHNEQIF. Full variable domain (missing parts from reference TRBV7-2 and TRBJ2-1): GAGVSQSPSNKVTEKGKDVELRCDPISGHTALYWYRQSLGQGLEFLIYFQGNSAPDKSGLPSDRFSAERTGGSVSTLTIQRTQQEDSAVYLCASSSGTVPHNEQIFGPGTRLTVL.